The 20 T cell receptor beta chains below come from one sample, sequenced in a study of OX40 agonist ivuxolimab in advanced cancers. Profiled with immunoSEQ multiplex PCR; TCRdb holds only in-frame clones, not every one. Seen here are roughly 70,000 clones, 88% observed once, and the top ten hold around 0.65%. The sample consisted of CD4+ or CD8+ T cells sorted from blood, taken in a trial of the OX40 agonist ivuxolimab. These receptors all stem from an adult with an advanced solid tumor such as melanoma, head and neck, liver or kidney cancer.

The chain links TRBV10-3 to TRBJ1-1, with 12 bases fitting TRBD1. From germline, CDR1 is ENHRY and CDR2 SYGVKD. The CDR3 totals 12 residues. V was clipped by 11 bases and J by 6 bases; unmatched bases: 4. CDR3 region: CASGQGAAEAFF. The CDR3 DNA sequence: TGTGCCTCGGGACAGGGGGCGGCTGAAGCTTTCTTT.

J is TRBJ1-3 and V is TRBV19; a weak D match, TRBD1 (5 bases). V lost 7 bases, J lost 4 bases, and 14 bases lay in between. CDR1 and CDR2 from the germline V gene are LNHDA and SQIVND (reference sequence). This CDR3 is 14 amino acids long. CDR3 protein: CASIKQGAGNTIYF. The CDR3 DNA follows: TGTGCCAGTATTAAGCAGGGAGCAGGAAACACCATATATTTT.

This chain connects TRBV11-2 to TRBJ2-3, with D unresolved. V shed 6 bases and J shed 6 bases, with 13 bases lying between them. This CDR3 is built from 13 residues. In germline, CDR1 is SGHAT, CDR2 FQNNGV. The CDR3 sequence is CASSFRPADTQYF. The CDR3 DNA follows: TGTGCCAGCAGTTTTAGACCCGCGGATACGCAGTATTTT.

J is TRBJ2-2 and V is TRBV7-2; 8 nucleotides match TRBD2. The CDR3 sequence is 15 residues long. J was trimmed by 4 bases and V by 5 bases; bases with no gene match: 6. The germline CDR1 and CDR2 sequences are SGHTA and FQGNSA. The CDR3 DNA reads TGTGCCAGCAGCCGCGGGGGGTTTAGCACCGGGGAGCTGTTTTTT. Its protein is CASSRGGFSTGELFF.

The rearrangement uses TRBV7-3 and TRBJ2-5; perhaps TRBD1 as D (6 bases). The germline V and J ends were trimmed by 0 bases and 7 bases, with 9 bases remaining between them. From germline, CDR1 is SGHTA and CDR2 FQGTGA. This CDR3 comprises 13 residues. CDR3 region: CASSLTRGTTQYF. For the CDR3, the DNA is TGTGCCAGCAGCTTAACGAGGGGGACGACCCAGTACTTC. Combining the CDR3 with reference TRBV7-3 and TRBJ2-5 gives the whole variable domain GAGVSQTPSNKVTEKGKYVELRCDPISGHTALYWYRQSLGQGPEFLIYFQGTGAADDSGLPNDRFFAVRPEGSVSTLKIQRTERGDSAVYLCASSLTRGTTQYFGPGTRLLVL.

The J gene is TRBJ2-5, the V gene TRBV27, with 10 bases aligning to TRBD2. The CDR3 spans 15 residues. J gave up 7 bases and V 6 bases, and 11 bases lay outside the gene matches. Germline CDR1 MNHEY, CDR2 SMNVEV (reference sequence). The CDR3 DNA reads TGTGCCAGCAGCCCTAGCGGGAGTAGGGTAGGGACCCAGTACTTC. This translates into CASSPSGSRVGTQYF.

The rearrangement uses TRBV28 and TRBJ1-5; TRBD1 matches 9 bases. The trim removed 6 bases at V and 7 bases at J, leaving 7 bases unmatched. From germline, CDR1 is MDHEN and CDR2 SYDVKM. This CDR3 is built from 14 residues. CDR3 sequence reads: CASRADRGRQPQHF. The CDR3 DNA reads as TGTGCCAGCAGGGCGGACAGGGGAAGGCAGCCCCAGCATTTT.

The chain combines TRBV6-5 with TRBJ2-7, with D unclear. Trimming removed 5 bases from V and 5 bases from J, with 16 bases in between. Germline CDR1 reads MNHEY; CDR2 reads SVGAGI. CDR3 length equals 14 residues. This CDR3 reads CASSESPAIDEQYF. As DNA, the CDR3 is TGTGCCAGCAGTGAATCCCCAGCGATCGACGAGCAGTACTTC.

On this clone: Other DNA sequences in the same sample also yield this CDR3. CDR3 bases: TGTGCCAGCATAGGACTAGCGGGATCTTACGAGCAGTACTTC. Encoded protein: CASIGLAGSYEQYF. The chain uses TRBV6-6 and TRBJ2-7, with TRBD2 identical over 12 bases. V lost 7 bases and J lost 4; bases outside the gene matches: 5. The germline V gene encodes CDR1 MNHNY and CDR2 SVGAGI (reference sequence). There are 14 residues in the CDR3.

The chain links TRBV18 to TRBJ1-6; unclear D gene. Germline CDR1 reads KGHSH; CDR2 reads LQKENI. V lost 3 bases and J 14 bases, leaving 14 bases between the germline ends. CDR3 size: 13 residues. This chain's CDR3 is CASSPQSSRTLHF. CDR3 coding DNA: TGTGCCAGCTCACCTCAGTCTTCCCGGACCCTCCACTTT.

The V gene is TRBV4-1, the J gene TRBJ1-6; 9 bases are shared with TRBD1. V was clipped by 2 bases and J by 13 bases; unmatched bases: 12. Germline CDR1 MGHRA, CDR2 YSYEKL. The CDR3 sequence is 16 residues long. The CDR3, as DNA: TGCGCCAGCAGCCAAAGTTATCGGGACAGGGTATACCCCCTCCACTTT. Translating it yields CASSQSYRDRVYPLHF.

This clone has only one observation. The genes are TRBV6-1 and TRBJ1-3, with D tentatively TRBD1 (6 bases). Per the germline V gene, CDR1 is MNHNS and CDR2 is SASEGT. The V end lost 9 bases, the J end lost 2 bases, and 14 bases lay between the germline ends. The CDR3 loop spans 14 amino acids. The CDR3 here is CASFQGGTGNTIYF. The CDR3 DNA sequence: TGTGCCAGTTTTCAAGGGGGAACTGGAAACACCATATATTTT.

The gene calls are TRBV28 and TRBJ2-6, with TRBD1 identical over 9 bases. In germline, CDR1 is MDHEN, CDR2 SYDVKM. V shed 4 bases, J shed 3 bases, and the junction held 16 bases outside the gene matches. There are 20 residues in the CDR3. The CDR3 sequence: CASSSLPGQGGSYGANVLTF. As DNA, the CDR3 is TGTGCCAGCAGTTCACTACCGGGACAGGGTGGGTCGTATGGGGCCAACGTCCTGACTTTC.

This CDR3 is CASRRESYEQYF. The CDR3 bases are TGTGCCAGCAGGCGGGAGTCCTACGAGCAGTACTTC. V and J are TRBV21-1 and TRBJ2-7; the table calls TRBD2, which could not be checked here. TRBV21-1 is flagged as a pseudogene. The CDR3 spans 12 residues.

This sequence joins TRBV5-4 and TRBJ1-4; no reliable D call. Per germline, CDR1 SGHNT and CDR2 YYREEE (reference sequence). Deletions cut 1 base from V and 6 bases from J, with 16 bases between. This CDR3 contains 16 residues. In nucleotides, the CDR3 is TGTGCCAGCAGCTTGTGTCGGGAATTACCGGATGAAAAACTGTTTTTT. Its translation is CASSLCRELPDEKLFF.

The chain carries TRBV19 and TRBJ2-7; 11 bases are shared with TRBD2. The junction had 4 bases not matched to a gene; V was cut back by 6 bases and J by 0 bases. This CDR3 has 15 amino acids. Germline V lookup: CDR1 LNHDA, CDR2 SQIVND (reference sequence). The DNA for the CDR3 is TGTGCCAGTAGGAGCGGGACTAGCGGCTCCTACGAGCAGTACTTC. Residues: CASRSGTSGSYEQYF.

This rearrangement joins TRBV19 to TRBJ2-2, with 7 nucleotides matching TRBD1. The ends lost 3 bases at V and 6 bases at J; junction bases unmatched: 7. This CDR3 comprises 15 residues. CDR1 and CDR2 (germline): LNHDA, SQIVND (reference sequence). The CDR3 loop reads CASSIGTVVAGELFF. Here the CDR3 DNA reads TGTGCCAGTAGTATCGGGACAGTTGTGGCCGGGGAGCTGTTTTTT. Supplemented by reference TRBV19 and TRBJ2-2, the full variable domain reads DGGITQSPKYLFRKEGQNVTLSCEQNLNHDAMYWYRQDPGQGLRLIYYSQIVNDFQKGDIAEGYSVSREKKESFPLTVTSAQKNPTAFYLCASSIGTVVAGELFFGEGSRLTVL.

The chain couples TRBV6-1 to TRBJ1-5; D may be TRBD1 (6 bases). This CDR3 region has 13 residues. Germline V gene lookup returns CDR1 MNHNS and CDR2 SASEGT. Trimming removed 6 bases from V and 4 bases from J, with 10 bases in between. CDR3 nucleotides: TGTGCCAGCAGCATAACAGGGAATCAGCCCCAGCATTTT. Translated, it gives CASSITGNQPQHF.

The gene calls are TRBV5-1 and TRBJ2-2; D gene uncertain. Trimming took off 0 bases at V and 0 bases at J, with 21 bases between the two ends. CDR1 and CDR2 from the germline V gene are SGHRS and YFSETQ. CDR3 length: 20 residues. The CDR3 bases are TGCGCCAGCAGCTTGGCCGGGTGGGGATTGGATCCTTCGAACACCGGGGAGCTGTTTTTT. Translation gives CASSLAGWGLDPSNTGELFF.

The chain carries TRBV19 and TRBJ2-2, with 8 bases fitting TRBD2. The length of the CDR3 is 16 residues. Germline trimming cut 5 bases from V and 3 bases from J; bases unmatched to any gene: 8. Germline assignment: CDR1 LNHDA and CDR2 SQIVND (reference sequence). The CDR3: CASSPSGGRDTGELFF. The DNA of the CDR3 is TGTGCCAGTAGTCCCTCGGGGGGGAGGGACACCGGGGAGCTGTTTTTT.